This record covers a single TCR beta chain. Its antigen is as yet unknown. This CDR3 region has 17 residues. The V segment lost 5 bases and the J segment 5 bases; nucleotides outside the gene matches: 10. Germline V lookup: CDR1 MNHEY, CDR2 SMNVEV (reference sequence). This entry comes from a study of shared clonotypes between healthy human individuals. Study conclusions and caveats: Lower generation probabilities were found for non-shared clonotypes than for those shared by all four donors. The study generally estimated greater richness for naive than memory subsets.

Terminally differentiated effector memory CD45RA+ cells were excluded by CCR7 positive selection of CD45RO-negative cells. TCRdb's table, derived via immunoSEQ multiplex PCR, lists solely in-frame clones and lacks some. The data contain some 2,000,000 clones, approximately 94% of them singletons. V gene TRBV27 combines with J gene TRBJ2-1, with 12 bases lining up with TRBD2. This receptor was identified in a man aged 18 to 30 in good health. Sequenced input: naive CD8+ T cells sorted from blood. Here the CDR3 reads CASSPLAGGAADNEQFF. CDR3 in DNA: TGTGCCAGCAGTCCTCTAGCGGGGGGGGCGGCGGACAATGAGCAGTTCTTC.